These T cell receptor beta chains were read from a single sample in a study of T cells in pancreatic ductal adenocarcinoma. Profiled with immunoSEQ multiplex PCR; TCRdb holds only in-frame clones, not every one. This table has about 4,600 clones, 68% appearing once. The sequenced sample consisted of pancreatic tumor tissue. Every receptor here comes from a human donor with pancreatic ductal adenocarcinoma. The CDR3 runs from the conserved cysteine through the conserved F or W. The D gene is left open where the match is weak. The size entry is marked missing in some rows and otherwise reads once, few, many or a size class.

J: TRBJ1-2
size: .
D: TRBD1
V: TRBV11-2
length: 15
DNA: TGTGCCAGCAGCCTAGGACAGGGGTGGAACTATGGCTACACCTTC
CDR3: CASSLGQGWNYGYTF

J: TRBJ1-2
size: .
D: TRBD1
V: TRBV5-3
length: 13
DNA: TGTGCCAGCCAAATCGGACAGGGAGGGGGCTACACCTTC
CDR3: CASQIGQGGGYTF

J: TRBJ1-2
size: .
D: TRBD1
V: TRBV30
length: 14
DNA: TGTGCCTGGATTCGGGACAGGGATAACTATGGCTACACCTTC
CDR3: CAWIRDRDNYGYTF

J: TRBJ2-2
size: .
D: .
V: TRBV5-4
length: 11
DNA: TGTGCCAGCAGCTTGAACGGGGAGCTGTTTTTT
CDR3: CASSLNGELFF

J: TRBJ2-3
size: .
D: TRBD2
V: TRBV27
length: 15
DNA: TGTGCCAGCAGTCCTAGCGGGAGGGGTACAGATACGCAGTATTTT
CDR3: CASSPSGRGTDTQYF

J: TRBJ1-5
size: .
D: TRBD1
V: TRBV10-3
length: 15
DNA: TGTGCCATCAGTGCCGGACAGGGGGCAGGTCAGCCCCAGCATTTT
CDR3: CAISAGQGAGQPQHF

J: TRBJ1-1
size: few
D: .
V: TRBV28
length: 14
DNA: TGTGCCAGCAGGCTCCAAGGCGGGGAAACTGAAGCTTTCTTT
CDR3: CASRLQGGETEAFF

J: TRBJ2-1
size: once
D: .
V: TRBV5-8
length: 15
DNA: TGTGCCAGCACCAGGGACGGTAACTCCTACAATGAGCAGTTCTTC
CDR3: CASTRDGNSYNEQFF

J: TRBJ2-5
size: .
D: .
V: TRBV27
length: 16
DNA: TGTGCCAGCAGTTTATCCCAGGCCCCCACCAAAGAGACCCAGTACTTC
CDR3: CASSLSQAPTKETQYF

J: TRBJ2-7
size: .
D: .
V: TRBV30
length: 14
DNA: TGTGCCTGGAGTGTGTATAGGACTCCCTACGAGCAGTACTTC
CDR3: CAWSVYRTPYEQYF

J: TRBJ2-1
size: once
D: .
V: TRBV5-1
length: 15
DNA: TGCGCCAGCAGCAACGCTGACGCCTCCTACAATGAGCAGTTCTTC
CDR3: CASSNADASYNEQFF

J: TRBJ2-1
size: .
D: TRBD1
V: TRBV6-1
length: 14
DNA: TGTGCCAGCAGTGTTCGACAGGGGGCGAATGAGCAGTTCTTC
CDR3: CASSVRQGANEQFF

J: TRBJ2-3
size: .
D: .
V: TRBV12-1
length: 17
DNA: TGTGCCAGCAGCTTTGCCCTAGCGGGGGCGTCGGGAGATACGCAGTATTTT
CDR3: CASSFALAGASGDTQYF

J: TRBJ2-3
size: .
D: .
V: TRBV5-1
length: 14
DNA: TGCGCCAGCAGCCCCAAGGCGGCTCCAGATACGCAGTATTTT
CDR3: CASSPKAAPDTQYF

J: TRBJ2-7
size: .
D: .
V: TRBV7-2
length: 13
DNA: TGTGCCAGCAGCTTAGGGACGGCCTACGAGCAGTACTTC
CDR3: CASSLGTAYEQYF

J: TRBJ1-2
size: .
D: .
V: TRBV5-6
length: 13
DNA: TGTGCCAGCAGCTTTGGGGTTGACTATGGCTACACCTTC
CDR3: CASSFGVDYGYTF

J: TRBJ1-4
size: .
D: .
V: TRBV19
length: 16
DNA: TGTGCCAGTAGTAAAATCAGGGGTTCAACTAATGAAAAACTGTTTTTT
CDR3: CASSKIRGSTNEKLFF

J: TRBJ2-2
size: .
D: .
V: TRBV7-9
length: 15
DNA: TGTGCCAGCAGCTTTAGGAGGGGAAACACCGGGGAGCTGTTTTTT
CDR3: CASSFRRGNTGELFF

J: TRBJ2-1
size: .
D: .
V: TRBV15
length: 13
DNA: TGTGCCACCAGCCGAACTCCATGGGATGAGCAGTTCTTC
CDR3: CATSRTPWDEQFF

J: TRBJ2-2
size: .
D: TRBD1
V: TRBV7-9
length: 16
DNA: TGTGCCAGCAGCTTGAGAGGGGACAGGGACACCGGGGAGCTGTTTTTT
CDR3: CASSLRGDRDTGELFF

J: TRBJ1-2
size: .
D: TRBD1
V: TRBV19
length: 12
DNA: TGTGCCAGCGGACAGGGGAACTATGGCTACACCTTC
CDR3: CASGQGNYGYTF

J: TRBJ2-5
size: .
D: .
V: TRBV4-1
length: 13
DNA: TGCGCCAGCAGCGGGGGGACTGGAAAGACCCAGTACTTC
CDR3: CASSGGTGKTQYF

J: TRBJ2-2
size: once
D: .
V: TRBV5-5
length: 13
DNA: TGTGCCAGCAGCCGCCCCAACACCGGGGAGCTGTTTTTT
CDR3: CASSRPNTGELFF

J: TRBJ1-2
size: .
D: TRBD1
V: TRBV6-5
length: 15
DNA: TGTGCCAGCAGTCCTCCGGGGACAGGGAGGAAGGGCTACACCTTC
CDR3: CASSPPGTGRKGYTF

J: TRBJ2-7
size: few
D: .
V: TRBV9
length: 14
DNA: TGTGCCAGCAGCGTAGGCTCCGCCGAAAAGCCGCAGTACTTC
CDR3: CASSVGSAEKPQYF

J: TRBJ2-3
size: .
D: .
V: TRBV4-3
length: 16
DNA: TGCGCCAGCAGCCAAGATTCGGGTGGGGGGACAGATACGCAGTATTTT
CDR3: CASSQDSGGGTDTQYF

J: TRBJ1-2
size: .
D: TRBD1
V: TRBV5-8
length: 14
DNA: TGTGCCAGCAGCCTGGGACAGGGAGTATACGGCTACACCTTC
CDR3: CASSLGQGVYGYTF

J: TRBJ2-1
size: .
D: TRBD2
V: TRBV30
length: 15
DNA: TGTGCCTGGAATTCCGCAACTAGCGGGGGGCATGAGCAGTTCTTC
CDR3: CAWNSATSGGHEQFF

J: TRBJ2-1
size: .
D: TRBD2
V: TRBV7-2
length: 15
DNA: TGTGCCAGCAGCCCTAAAGGGGGACTAGTGGTTGAGCAGTTCTTC
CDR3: CASSPKGGLVVEQFF

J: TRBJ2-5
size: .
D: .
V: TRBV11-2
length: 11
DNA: TGTGCCAGCAGCTTAGCAGAGACCCAGTACTTC
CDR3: CASSLAETQYF

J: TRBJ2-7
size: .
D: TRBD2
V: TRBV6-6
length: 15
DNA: TGTGCCAGCAGTTACTCGGGGGGGACGTCCTACGAGCAGTACTTC
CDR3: CASSYSGGTSYEQYF

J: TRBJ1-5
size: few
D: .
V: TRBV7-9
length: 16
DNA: TGTGCCAGCAGCTTAGGTACGGGGAATAGCAATCAGCCCCAGCATTTT
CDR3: CASSLGTGNSNQPQHF

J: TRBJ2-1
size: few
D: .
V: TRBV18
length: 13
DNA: TGTGCCAGCTCACCGCCCAGGGTAGGTGAGCAGTTCTTC
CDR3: CASSPPRVGEQFF

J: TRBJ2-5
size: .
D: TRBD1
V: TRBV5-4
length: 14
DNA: TGTGCCAGCAGCCAGGTGACAGGGGGAGAGACCCAGTACTTC
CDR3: CASSQVTGGETQYF

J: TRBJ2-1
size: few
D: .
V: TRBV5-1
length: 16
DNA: TGCGCCAGCCGTATTCAGCCCGGGGGGCTCTACAATGAGCAGTTCTTC
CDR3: CASRIQPGGLYNEQFF

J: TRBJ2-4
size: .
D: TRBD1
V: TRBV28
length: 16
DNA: TGTGCCAGCAGTCCCAGGGACAGGGTTAATTTGGACATTCAGTACTTC
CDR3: CASSPRDRVNLDIQYF

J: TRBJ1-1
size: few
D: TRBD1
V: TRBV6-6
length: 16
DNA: TGTGCCAGCAGTTACAAGGGGACAGGGGGGAACACTGAAGCTTTCTTT
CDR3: CASSYKGTGGNTEAFF

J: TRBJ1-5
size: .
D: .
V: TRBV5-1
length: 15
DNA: TGCGCCAGCAGCTTGGACAGTTATAGCAATCAGCCCCAGCATTTT
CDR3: CASSLDSYSNQPQHF

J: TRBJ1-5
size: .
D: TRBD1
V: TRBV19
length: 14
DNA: TGTGCCAGCCACAGGGGATATAGCAATCAGCCCCAGCATTTT
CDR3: CASHRGYSNQPQHF

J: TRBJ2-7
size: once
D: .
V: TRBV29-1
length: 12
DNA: TGCAGCGTCGCAGGGAGTAACTACGAGCAGTACTTC
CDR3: CSVAGSNYEQYF

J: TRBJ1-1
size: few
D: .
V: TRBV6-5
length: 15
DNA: TGTGCCAGCAGTTACTCGAGTGGGCTAGGGGCTGAAGCTTTCTTT
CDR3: CASSYSSGLGAEAFF

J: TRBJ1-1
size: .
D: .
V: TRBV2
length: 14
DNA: TGTGCCAGCAGGGCTCGAATGGGGGACACTGAAGCTTTCTTT
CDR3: CASRARMGDTEAFF

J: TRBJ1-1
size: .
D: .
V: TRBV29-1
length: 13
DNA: TGCAGCGTTGAAGGACTGCCGAACACTGAAGCTTTCTTT
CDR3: CSVEGLPNTEAFF

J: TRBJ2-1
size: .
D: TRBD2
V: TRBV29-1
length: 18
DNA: TGCAGCGTTTCGACTCTAGCGGGAGTCATTAAAACCTACAATGAGCAGTTCTTC
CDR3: CSVSTLAGVIKTYNEQFF

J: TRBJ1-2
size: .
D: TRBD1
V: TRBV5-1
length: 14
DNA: TGCGCCAGCAGAGGGACAGGGAGGGGATATGGCTACACCTTC
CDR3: CASRGTGRGYGYTF

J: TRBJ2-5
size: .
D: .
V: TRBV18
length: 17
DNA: TGTGCCAGCTCACCAAGAAAGAAGCCCGGGGGCCAAGAGACCCAGTACTTC
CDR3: CASSPRKKPGGQETQYF

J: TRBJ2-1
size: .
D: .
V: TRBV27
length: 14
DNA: TGTGCCAGCAGTTTCTGGCGGAACTACAATGAGCAGTTCTTC
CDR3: CASSFWRNYNEQFF

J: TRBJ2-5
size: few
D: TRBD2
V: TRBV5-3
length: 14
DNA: TGTGCCAGAAGCCACGGCGGGGGGAAAGAGACCCAGTACTTC
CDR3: CARSHGGGKETQYF

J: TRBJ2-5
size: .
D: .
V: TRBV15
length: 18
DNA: TGTGCCACCAGCAGAGAAAAGGAGGAACCTTCATTAAAAGAGACCCAGTACTTC
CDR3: CATSREKEEPSLKETQYF

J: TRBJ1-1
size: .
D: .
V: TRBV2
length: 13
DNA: TGTGCCAGCCATAGCAGTAAATGGACTGAAGCTTTCTTT
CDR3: CASHSSKWTEAFF

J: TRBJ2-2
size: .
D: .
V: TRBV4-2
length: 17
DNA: TGTGCCAGCAGCCAAGATCTGGTTGGCCCGGGGACCGGGGAGCTGTTTTTT
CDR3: CASSQDLVGPGTGELFF

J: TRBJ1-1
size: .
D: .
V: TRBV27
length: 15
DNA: TGTGCCAGCAGATTCCTTTGGGGGCGGCGAACTGAAGCTTTCTTT
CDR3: CASRFLWGRRTEAFF

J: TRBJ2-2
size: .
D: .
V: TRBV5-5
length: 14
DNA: TGTGCCAGCAGCCTGAATCAGGGCACCGGGGAGCTGTTTTTT
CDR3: CASSLNQGTGELFF